This passage covers 27 T cell receptor beta chains from one sample sequenced in a study of CD8+ T cells in alopecia areata. A panel of CD4, CD8alpha, NKG2D, NKG2ACE and other markers served to sort pooled cutaneous lymph node cells. It was cDNA, reverse transcribed from extracted RNA, that served as the sequencing template. Produced via immunoSEQ multiplex PCR; TCRdb's table is partial and in-frame only. The sample contains about 19,000 clones, none of them singletons. Sequences were obtained from CD8+ T cells sorted from a lymph node. The receptors here all came from a C3H/HeJ mouse with alopecia areata. For the strain, the MHC haplotype given is H2-k.

This clone was seen many times. Translating the DNA gives a protein that differs from the TCRdb entry at residue 14; the protein shown here is that DNA translation. Gene and germline names: mouse. The read is 3 residues too short to cover the CDR3 end, so that end is filled in from the germline J gene. The gene calls are TRBV13-2 and TRBJ1-6; 12 nucleotides line up with TRBD1. TRBJ1-6 belongs to the ORF category, with a function that is uncertain. Per germline, CDR1 NNHNN and CDR2 SYGAGS (reference sequence). The length of the CDR3 is 17 residues. The junction had 3 bases not matched to a gene; V was cut back by 3 bases and J by 2 bases. Here the CDR3 reads CASGARDRGPYNSPLYF. The DNA read from the CDR3 is TGTGCCAGCGGTGCCCGGGACAGGGGGCCCTATAATTCGCCC.

This clone has just a few counts. The TCRdb protein and the DNA translation do not line up at residue 9; the protein shown here was made by translating the DNA. The genes and germline here are from mouse. The read halts 3 residues ahead of the CDR3 end, with the missing end drawn from the germline J gene. The rearrangement uses TRBV19 and TRBJ1-3; no firm D call. The ends were cut back, 5 bases at V and 4 bases at J, with 7 bases in the middle. Germline CDR1 FNHDT, CDR2 SITEND (reference sequence). There are 12 residues in the CDR3. CDR3 sequence: CASSQVGNTLYF. CDR3 DNA (partial): TGTGCCAGCAGCCAAGTCGGAAATACG.

This clone showed up just a few times. The protein listed by TCRdb differs at residue 11 from the translated DNA, so the DNA translation is shown. These gene names are mouse names. Read sequence stops 3 residues before the CDR3 end, and the germline J gene provides the missing end. This chain uses TRBV1 with TRBJ1-6; 7 nucleotides match TRBD1. TRBJ1-6 is known as an ORF, though its function is uncertain. Germline CDR1 and CDR2: NSQYPW and LRSPGD (reference sequence). The trim removed 3 bases at V and 4 bases at J, leaving 0 bases unmatched. The CDR3 loop spans 14 amino acids. The chain's CDR3 is CTCSAGQYNSPLYF. Incomplete CDR3 DNA: TGCACCTGCAGTGCGGGACAGTATAATTCGCCC.

On this clone: Germline and genes: mouse. CDR3 DNA, as far as it was read: TGTGCCAGCAGTCCGACTGGGGTCCAAGAC. Protein product: CASSPTGVQD. The entire CDR3 reads CASSPTGVQDTQYF. The genes are TRBV13-3 and TRBJ2-5, with TRBD2 identical over 8 bases. The read finishes 4 residues shy of the CDR3 end, and the germline J gene is used to complete it. The V and J ends lost 4 bases and 2 bases, in that order; junction bases with no gene match: 3. The CDR3 is 14 residues long. Germline V CDR1 and CDR2: NNHDY, SYVADS.

About this clone: Gene labels here are mouse ones. Sequencing ends 4 residues short of the CDR3 end; the germline J gene provides the rest. This chain connects TRBV3 to TRBJ2-7, with 8 bases matching TRBD2. The CDR3 runs to 16 residues. CDR1 and CDR2 from the germline V gene are SNHLY and FYNGKV (reference sequence). The CDR3 DNA, read in part, is TGTGCCAGCAGCTTAGTCTGGGGGGAGGGGGTTTAT. It encodes CASSLVWGEGVY. The full CDR3 sequence reads CASSLVWGEGVYEQYF.

This clone has a count of ten or more. Any gene name here is a mouse gene name. The CDR3 extends 4 residues past the end of the read, so its final part is completed from the germline J gene. This chain joins TRBV13-3 and TRBJ1-4, with no clear D. Trimming removed 1 base from V and 1 base from J, with 8 bases in between. Germline V gene sequence: CDR1 NNHDY, CDR2 SYVADS. The CDR3 extends over 15 amino acids. Partial CDR3 DNA: TGTGCCAGCAGTGATCAACAGCCTTCCAACGAA. It encodes CASSDQQPSNE. The whole CDR3 sequence is CASSDQQPSNERLFF.

A word on this clone: Gene and germline names: mouse. The read finishes 4 residues shy of the CDR3 end, and the germline J gene is used to complete it. The chain carries TRBV19 and TRBJ2-4, with D unresolved. The CDR3 totals 14 residues. Germline V gene sequence: CDR1 FNHDT, CDR2 SITEND (reference sequence). V was trimmed by 0 bases and J by 0 bases, leaving 5 bases between them. The DNA read from the CDR3 is TGTGCCAGCAGTATAGACAGCAGTCAAAAC. Encoded protein: CASSIDSSQN. The complete CDR3 sequence is CASSIDSSQNTLYF.

This clone appeared many times. The gene names given are mouse names. From the germline J gene comes the end of the CDR3, since the read stops 4 residues before it. This sequence joins TRBV13-3 and TRBJ2-7, with 8 bases identical to TRBD2. There are 14 residues in the CDR3. J lost 3 bases, V lost 2 bases, and 4 bases had no gene match. CDR1 is NNHDY and CDR2 is SYVADS in the germline V gene. The DNA read from the CDR3 is TGTGCCAGCAGTGAATTGGGGGGGTTCTAT. Translation: CASSELGGFY. The whole CDR3 protein is CASSELGGFYEQYF.

This clone was observed a handful of times. Gene labels here are mouse ones. The CDR3 end falls 4 residues outside the read, so it is completed with the germline J gene. The rearrangement links TRBV19 to TRBJ2-1; weak D call: TRBD1 (5 bases). V dropped 0 bases and J dropped 0 bases, with 7 bases sitting between them. The CDR3 consists of 15 residues. Germline values: CDR1 FNHDT, CDR2 SITEND (reference sequence). This CDR3 reads CASSIGTPNYAEQFF. CDR3 bases read: TGTGCCAGCAGTATAGGGACACCTAACTATGCT.

This clone was recorded many times. Genes and germline are mouse. The observed sequence ends 4 residues before the CDR3 terminus, with the missing tail filled in from the germline J gene. The chain links TRBV13-3 to TRBJ2-5; 13 bases align to TRBD2. V trimming: 5 bases; J trimming: 2 bases; junction bases outside the gene matches: 5. Germline assignment: CDR1 NNHDY and CDR2 SYVADS. The CDR3 runs to 16 residues. The sequenced part of the CDR3 DNA is TGTGCCAGCAGCGCGGACTGGGGGGGCATCCAAGAC. Amino acid sequence: CASSADWGGIQD. The full CDR3 protein is CASSADWGGIQDTQYF.

A note on this clone: Gene names refer to mouse genes. The CDR3 is cut off 4 residues early in the read; its end comes from the germline J gene. J is TRBJ1-2 and V is TRBV13-1; D is possibly TRBD1 (5 bases). Germline CDR1 reads NSHNY; CDR2 reads SYGAGN. The CDR3 extends over 14 amino acids. V lost 1 base and J 0 bases, leaving 7 bases between the germline ends. CDR3 DNA (partial): TGTGCCAGCAGTGATCGACAGTCAAACTCC. Protein sequence: CASSDRQSNS. The entire CDR3 reads CASSDRQSNSDYTF.

This clone was seen many times. Any gene name here is a mouse gene name. The sequence runs out 4 residues before the end of the CDR3; the remainder is reconstructed from the germline J gene. The J gene is TRBJ2-3, the V gene TRBV13-2; perhaps TRBD1 as D (6 bases). Trimming shortened V by 0 bases and J by 1 base, and 6 bases separated the two germline ends. Germline V CDR1 and CDR2: NNHNN, SYGAGS (reference sequence). This CDR3 spans 14 amino acids. The part of the CDR3 DNA that was read is TGTGCCAGCGGTGATGACAGGGGTGCAGAA. Encoded protein: CASGDDRGAE. The whole CDR3 protein reads CASGDDRGAETLYF.

With regard to this clone: A much larger clonotype is one base distant, so this may be a read error. Genes and germline come from the mouse. The CDR3 extends 4 residues past the end of the read, so its final part is completed from the germline J gene. V gene TRBV19 combines with J gene TRBJ1-1, with D perhaps matching TRBD1 (6 bases). V was clipped by 4 bases and J by 0 bases, with 7 bases between them. From germline, CDR1 is FNHDT and CDR2 SITEND (reference sequence). The CDR3 is 13 amino acids. CDR3 sequence reads: CASSRQANTEVFF. CDR3 bases read: TGTGCCAGCAGTCGACAGGCAAACACA.

This clone was counted a few times. Mouse gene names and germline throughout. The read stops 4 residues short of the end of the CDR3; the missing end is completed from the germline J gene. The rearrangement uses TRBV19 and TRBJ2-1, with a possible D match to TRBD2 (6 bases). Germline lookup yields CDR1 FNHDT and CDR2 SITEND (reference sequence). CDR3 size: 15 residues. V was clipped by 0 bases and J by 3 bases, with 10 bases between them. The CDR3 sequence: CASSIDWVIYAEQFF. The part of the CDR3 DNA that was read is TGTGCCAGCAGTATAGACTGGGTGATCTATGCT.

The sample holds many counts of this clone. Genes and germline come from the mouse. Read coverage stops 4 residues before the CDR3 terminus; the germline J gene supplies the remainder. The rearrangement joins TRBV13-3 to TRBJ1-1; D is possibly TRBD1 (6 bases). The germline V gene encodes CDR1 NNHDY and CDR2 SYVADS. The CDR3 length is 10 residues. CDR3 loop: CASGQTEVFF. The DNA read from the CDR3 is TGTGCCAGCGGACAGACA.

The table lists this clone with a few counts. Each gene name is a mouse one. The CDR3 goes on 4 residues after the read ends, and that part is filled in from the germline J gene. The chain joins TRBV19 to TRBJ2-1; 9 bases fit TRBD2. The ends lost 4 bases at V and 4 bases at J; junction bases unmatched: 9. The germline CDR1 and CDR2 sequences are FNHDT and SITEND (reference sequence). The CDR3 spans 16 residues. Incomplete CDR3 DNA: TGTGCCAGCAGTCCTATCGACTGGGGGAGATATGCT. This sequence encodes CASSPIDWGRYA. The entire CDR3 protein reads CASSPIDWGRYAEQFF.

This clone occurred a few times. All gene names here are mouse names. The CDR3 end falls 4 residues outside the read, so it is completed with the germline J gene. The gene calls are TRBV1 and TRBJ2-3, with TRBD2 matching over 8 bases. The CDR3 sequence is 16 residues long. Germline CDR1 is NSQYPW and CDR2 is LRSPGD (reference sequence). J was trimmed by 4 bases and V by 0 bases; bases with no gene match: 6. CDR3 DNA, as far as it was read: TGCACCTGCAGTGCAGATCCGGGGGGGCGCTCAGAA. The encoded protein is CTCSADPGGRSE. The complete CDR3 sequence is CTCSADPGGRSETLYF.

In its sample, this clone was seen many times. The listed genes are named as in mouse. The read ends 4 residues early relative to the CDR3; the germline J gene fills the gap. The chain joins TRBV13-3 to TRBJ1-1; no clear D gene. The CDR3 has 14 amino acids. CDR1 is NNHDY, CDR2 SYVADS, per germline. Trimming took off 4 bases at V and 0 bases at J, with 10 bases between the two ends. The sequenced part of the CDR3 DNA is TGTGCCAGCAGTATTACAGTATCAAACACA. It codes for CASSITVSNT. The complete CDR3 protein is CASSITVSNTEVFF.

This clone was observed a handful of times. Each gene name is a mouse one. Read data end 4 residues before the CDR3 end; the end is taken from the germline J gene. This chain connects TRBV19 to TRBJ2-7, with 8 nucleotides matching TRBD2. CDR3 length: 14 residues. Germline loops: CDR1 FNHDT, CDR2 SITEND (reference sequence). The ends lost 1 base at V and 1 base at J; junction bases unmatched: 1. CDR3 bases read: TGTGCCAGCAGTATAAACTGGGGGTCCTAT. Encoded protein: CASSINWGSY. The whole CDR3 sequence reads CASSINWGSYEQYF.

This clone was detected a few times. Any gene name here is a mouse gene name. The CDR3 is cut off 4 residues early in the read; its end comes from the germline J gene. This chain uses TRBV16 with TRBJ2-7; 10 nucleotides match TRBD2. Germline lookup yields CDR1 SGHSA and CDR2 FRNQAP. This CDR3 comprises 17 residues. The CDR3 region is CASSLDWILGGRDEQYF. CDR3 DNA, as far as it was read: TGTGCAAGCAGCTTAGATTGGATTCTGGGGGGGCGCGAT.

This clone was counted between two and nine times. Gene names follow the mouse nomenclature. The read terminates 4 residues before the CDR3 end, so the remaining end is supplied by the germline J gene. The rearrangement uses TRBV1 and TRBJ2-3, with D possibly TRBD1 on 5 matching bases. Trimming shortened V by 6 bases and J by 1 base, and 8 bases separated the two germline ends. The germline CDR1 and CDR2 sequences are NSQYPW and LRSPGD (reference sequence). The CDR3 sequence is 13 residues long. CDR3 DNA, as far as it was read: TGCACCTGCAGGCAGGGTGGTGCAGAA. It yields the protein CTCRQGGAE. The entire CDR3 sequence reads CTCRQGGAETLYF.

This clone has a handful of counts. Gene labels here are mouse ones. The read ends 4 residues before the CDR3 terminus; that terminus is restored from the germline J gene. This chain connects TRBV13-3 to TRBJ1-1; D is perhaps TRBD1 (5 bases). Trimming pared 6 bases from V and 0 bases from J, leaving 9 bases between. CDR1 and CDR2 (germline): NNHDY, SYVADS. This CDR3 spans 13 amino acids. The DNA read from the CDR3 is TGTGCCAGCAAGGGGTCTGCAAACACA. Translation: CASKGSANT. The full CDR3 protein is CASKGSANTEVFF.

This clone is termed medium-sized. Mouse gene names and germline throughout. The read ends 4 residues shy of where the CDR3 ends; the end is completed using the germline J gene. The rearrangement joins TRBV13-2 to TRBJ2-1; TRBD2 aligns across 8 bases. Trimming took 3 bases from V and 5 from J; bases not matched to a gene: 4. The germline V gene encodes CDR1 NNHNN and CDR2 SYGAGS (reference sequence). This CDR3 spans 14 amino acids. The CDR3 loop reads CASGVLGGDAEQFF. Partial CDR3 DNA: TGTGCCAGCGGTGTCCTGGGGGGAGATGCT.

This clone was picked up many times. Any gene name here is a mouse gene name. The CDR3 end is not reached by the read, which stops 4 residues before it; the germline J gene fills it in. The gene calls are TRBV13-3 and TRBJ1-2, with D tentatively TRBD1 (6 bases). V shed 1 base and J shed 2 bases, with 9 bases lying between them. The germline gives CDR1 NNHDY, CDR2 SYVADS. This CDR3 has 14 amino acids. CDR3 bases read: TGTGCCAGCAGTGATAACAGGGACAACTCC. Its protein is CASSDNRDNS. The full-length CDR3 reads as CASSDNRDNSDYTF.

This clone was picked up a small number of times. TCRdb's protein and the DNA translation differ at residue 12; the protein here comes from the DNA. Germline and genes: mouse. Read sequence stops 3 residues before the CDR3 end, and the germline J gene provides the missing end. The gene calls are TRBV19 and TRBJ1-3; 9 nucleotides agree with TRBD1. V was clipped by 4 bases and J by 3 bases; unmatched bases: 5. The germline CDR1 and CDR2 sequences are FNHDT and SITEND (reference sequence). This CDR3 contains 15 residues. The CDR3 DNA, read in part, is TGTGCCAGCAGTTCCGGGACAGGGTATGGAAATACG. Protein product: CASSSGTGYGNT. The entire CDR3 reads CASSSGTGYGNTLYF.

This clone has at least ten counts. Each gene name is a mouse one. The read ends 4 residues shy of where the CDR3 ends; the end is completed using the germline J gene. This chain uses TRBV13-3 with TRBJ1-4; TRBD1 is a possible D gene (6 bases). Germline V gives CDR1 NNHDY, CDR2 SYVADS. V lost 5 bases, J lost 0 bases, and 11 bases lay in between. This CDR3 is 15 amino acids long. The CDR3 bases that were read are TGTGCCAGCAGGGACAGAGCCTTTTCCAACGAA. Translating gives CASRDRAFSNE. The whole CDR3 sequence is CASRDRAFSNERLFF.

As regards this clone: Gene names are the mouse ones. The read ends 4 residues shy of where the CDR3 ends; the end is completed using the germline J gene. The V call is TRBV19, the J call TRBJ1-4; no clear D gene. Germline CDR1 FNHDT, CDR2 SITEND (reference sequence). The germline V and J ends were trimmed by 6 bases and 0 bases, with 9 bases remaining between them. This CDR3 is built from 14 residues. CDR3 in amino acids: CASTSQISNERLFF. The CDR3 bases that were read are TGTGCCAGCACATCACAAATTTCCAACGAA.